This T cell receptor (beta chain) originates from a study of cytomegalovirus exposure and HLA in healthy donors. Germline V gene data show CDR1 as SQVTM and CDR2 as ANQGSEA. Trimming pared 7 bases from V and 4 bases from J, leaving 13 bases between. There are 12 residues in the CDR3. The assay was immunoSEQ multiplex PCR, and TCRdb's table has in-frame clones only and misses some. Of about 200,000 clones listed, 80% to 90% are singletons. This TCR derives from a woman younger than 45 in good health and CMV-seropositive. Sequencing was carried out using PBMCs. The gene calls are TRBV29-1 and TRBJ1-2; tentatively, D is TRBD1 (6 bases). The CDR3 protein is CSANDRTYGYTF. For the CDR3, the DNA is TGCAGCGCAAACGACAGGACCTATGGCTACACCTTC.